The 14 T cell receptor beta chains below all came from one sample that was sequenced in a study of shared clonotypes between healthy human individuals. Profiling relied on immunoSEQ multiplex PCR, and the TCRdb table lists in-frame clones only, not all of them. The repertoire includes some 2,500,000 clones, roughly 93% of them detected once, and 0.36% sits in the top ten. The sequencing input was naive CD4+ T cells from PBMCs. Noted subset: CD45RA+ positively selected. The source is a man aged 18 to 29 in good health. Some clones in this sample may be carry-over from other donors' samples.

V is TRBV6-7 and J is TRBJ1-4; D gene ambiguous. TRBV6-7 is assigned to the ORF class and has an uncertain function. The CDR3 runs to 19 residues. Trimming took off 8 bases at V and 8 bases at J, with 33 bases between the two ends. The CDR3 loop is CASLEAAVTKTPRGEKLFF. The CDR3 nucleotides are TGTGCCAGCCTCGAGGCGGCAGTTACGAAAACCCCTCGAGGGGAAAAACTGTTTTTT.

CDR3 sequence reads: CASKASGRTNEQFF. CDR3 nucleotides: TGTGCCAGCAAGGCTAGCGGGAGAACTAATGAGCAGTTCTTC. This chain connects TRBV6-1 to TRBJ2-1; 10 bases map to TRBD2. Looked up from germline, CDR1 is MNHNS and CDR2 is SASEGT. This CDR3 contains 14 residues. V was clipped by 7 bases and J by 7 bases; unmatched bases: 7.

CDR3 in DNA: TGCGCCAGCAGACGAACTAGCGGGTTGAACACCGGGGAGCTGTTTTTT. This sequence encodes CASRRTSGLNTGELFF. The V and J genes are TRBV4-1 and TRBJ2-2; TRBD2 matches at 9 bases. Germline CDR1 MGHRA, CDR2 YSYEKL. V shed 6 bases and J 1 base; nucleotides not matched to a gene: 6. CDR3 length equals 16 residues.

This clone was observed a single time. V and J are TRBV2 and TRBJ1-1; D unresolved. V shed 6 bases and J shed 0 bases, with 8 bases lying between them. Germline CDR1 is SNHLY and CDR2 is FYNNEI. The CDR3 runs to 13 residues. This CDR3 is CASSSNVNTEAFF. CDR3 nucleotides: TGTGCCAGCAGCTCGAACGTGAACACTGAAGCTTTCTTT.

The chain couples TRBV18 to TRBJ2-7; D gene unclear. This CDR3 has 16 amino acids. Trimming cost V 3 bases and J 7 bases, with 22 bases left between them. Germline CDR1 and CDR2: KGHSH and LQKENI. CDR3 nucleotides: TGTGCCAGCTCACCGGGCACTCGTGCCAGTAAGGGAGAGCAGTACTTC. Translating gives CASSPGTRASKGEQYF.

Concerning this clone: Other nucleotide sequences from this sample produce the same CDR3. The V call is TRBV7-8, the J call TRBJ2-7, with 7 bases aligning to TRBD1. The length of the CDR3 is 15 residues. Germline V gene lookup returns CDR1 SGHVS and CDR2 FQNEAQ. Unmatched junction bases numbered 4, after V lost 1 base and J lost 1 base. CDR3 loop: CASSLGGTVSYEQYF. DNA for the CDR3: TGTGCCAGCAGCTTAGGTGGGACAGTTTCCTACGAGCAGTACTTC.

The chain is built from TRBV5-4 and TRBJ2-1; 7 bases agree with TRBD2. Trimming removed 4 bases from V and 7 bases from J; junction bases left unmatched: 14. CDR3 length equals 16 residues. CDR1 is SGHNT and CDR2 is YYREEE in the germline V gene (reference sequence). CDR3 DNA sequence: TGTGCCAGCAGCGAGGCCGGGACTACCTCCCTTAATGAGCAGTTCTTC. Its translation: CASSEAGTTSLNEQFF.

The chain has TRBV30 and TRBJ2-7; D remains unclear. Germline V CDR1 and CDR2: GTSNPN, SVGIG (reference sequence). The CDR3 loop spans 15 amino acids. V was pared by 1 base and J by 6 bases, with 19 bases between. The CDR3 here is CAWSDGPIGSGEQYF. Here the CDR3 DNA reads TGTGCCTGGAGTGATGGGCCGATCGGATCCGGCGAGCAGTACTTC.

The chain couples TRBV7-3 to TRBJ2-1; D might be TRBD1 or TRBD2, each matching 6 bases. V was pared by 5 bases and J by 9 bases, with 14 bases between. The CDR3 is 13 residues long. Germline V gene data show CDR1 as SGHTA and CDR2 as FQGTGA. CDR3 loop: CASSPDRRGEQFF. The DNA for the CDR3 is TGTGCCAGCAGCCCCGACAGGAGGGGTGAGCAGTTCTTC.

This clone was seen a few times. Here the CDR3 omits its conserved ending phenylalanine or tryptophan, so a read error is the likely source. It is unclear where the CDR3 begins or ends on the DNA, so no DNA is shown, and the CDR3 is as TCRdb lists it. The chain joins TRBV7-9 to TRBJ1-2; the D segment call TRBD1 is taken from the table without a DNA check. Germline V lookup: CDR1 SEHNR, CDR2 FQNEAQ (reference sequence). 14 amino acids form the CDR3, both terminal residues included. This chain's CDR3 is CASSLAEDRTPRWY.

The chain uses TRBV6-1 and TRBJ1-4, with D tentatively TRBD1 (5 bases). This CDR3 region has 13 residues. V gave up 6 bases and J gave up 5 bases, with 10 bases separating them. Germline values: CDR1 MNHNS, CDR2 SASEGT. The CDR3 DNA sequence: TGTGCCAGCAGGAGGGGATTAAATGAAAAACTGTTTTTT. Translated, it gives CASRRGLNEKLFF.

Concerning this clone itself: The same CDR3 can be traced to other DNA sequences in this sample. The J gene is TRBJ2-3, the V gene TRBV7-2; 7 bases are a match to TRBD1. CDR1 SGHTA and CDR2 FQGNSA come from the germline V gene. Germline trimming cut 3 bases from V and 4 bases from J; bases unmatched to any gene: 4. The CDR3 spans 14 residues. This CDR3 reads CASSFSGGADTQYF. CDR3 DNA: TGTGCCAGCAGCTTCTCAGGGGGAGCAGATACGCAGTATTTT.

Here the CDR3 DNA reads TGCGCCAGCAGCCCGTTATACAGGGGAGGGTTACTCACCGGGGAGCTGTTTTTT. Protein: CASSPLYRGGLLTGELFF. This chain joins TRBV4-1 and TRBJ2-2; D might be TRBD1 or TRBD2, each matching 7 bases. CDR3 length: 18 residues. CDR1 is MGHRA and CDR2 is YSYEKL in the germline V gene. Trimming took 4 bases from V and 4 from J, leaving 22 bases between them.

The chain has TRBV5-6 and TRBJ2-7; the match to TRBD2 covers 9 bases. The CDR3 spans 16 residues. The junction had 10 bases not matched to a gene; V was cut back by 6 bases and J by 0 bases. Germline V CDR1 and CDR2: SGHDT, YYEEEE. CDR3: CASTIAGAQGSYEQYF. The CDR3 nucleotides are TGTGCCAGCACCATAGCGGGGGCCCAGGGCTCCTACGAGCAGTACTTC. Looking up the rest from reference TRBV5-6 and TRBJ2-7 gives the full variable domain: DAGVTQSPTHLIKTRGQQVTLRCSPKSGHDTVSWYQQALGQGPQFIFQYYEEEERQRGNFPDRFSGHQFPNYSSELNVNALLLGDSALYLCASTIAGAQGSYEQYFGPGTRLTVT.